This passage covers 15 T cell receptor beta chains from one sample sequenced in a study of identical twins. MiXCR, applied by TCRdb to the 5' RACE reads, yields one record per CDR3 protein. The sample holds some 460,000 distinct CDR3 sequences; 14% are singletons and the top ten take about 0.52%. The data were also submitted as part of a second study, on yellow fever vaccine responses in identical twins.

Material: CD4+ T cells sorted from blood. The receptors shown here come from a young woman in good health.

The rearrangement uses TRBV5-1 and TRBJ2-7, with TRBD1 identical over 8 bases. CDR1 is SGHRS, CDR2 YFSETQ, per germline. This CDR3 is 15 amino acids long. V lost 4 bases, J lost 0 bases, and 6 bases stayed unmatched. CDR3 sequence reads: CASSGGTGISYEQYF. CDR3 sequence (DNA): TGCGCCAGCAGCGGGGGGACAGGAATCTCCTACGAGCAGTACTTC. Full variable domain (missing parts from reference TRBV5-1 and TRBJ2-7): KAGVTQTPRYLIKTRGQQVTLSCSPISGHRSVSWYQQTPGQGLQFLFEYFSETQRNKGNFPGRFSGRQFSNSRSEMNVSTLELGDSALYLCASSGGTGISYEQYFGPGTRLTVT.

This chain links TRBV29-1 with TRBJ2-1; D gene unclear. The germline V and J ends were trimmed by 0 bases and 4 bases, with 19 bases remaining between them. Germline V gives CDR1 SQVTM, CDR2 ANQGSEA. The CDR3 is 17 residues long. The CDR3 DNA is TGCAGCGTTGAAGAAAGTTATCCCGGTACACGTTACAATGAGCAGTTCTTC. This sequence encodes CSVEESYPGTRYNEQFF.

V gene TRBV4-3 combines with J gene TRBJ2-1; 9 bases are shared with TRBD2. The CDR3 runs to 14 residues. CDR1 LGHNA and CDR2 YSLEER come from the germline V gene. Germline trimming cut 2 bases from V and 7 bases from J; bases unmatched to any gene: 3. This CDR3 reads CASSQSSGTNEQFF. For the CDR3, the DNA is TGCGCCAGCAGCCAATCTAGCGGGACGAATGAGCAGTTCTTC.

The sample holds a few counts of this clonotype. The V call is TRBV5-5, the J call TRBJ2-3; the D gene is possibly TRBD1 (5 bases). V gave up 4 bases and J gave up 11 bases, with 23 bases separating them. The V gene's germline CDR1 is SGHKS and CDR2 YYEKEE (reference sequence). CDR3 size: 15 residues. DNA of the CDR3: TGTGCCAGCAGCGAGACAAGGGGAAATGGCGTGGTGCAGTATTTT. Translating it yields CASSETRGNGVVQYF.

The J gene is TRBJ2-3, the V gene TRBV6-5; TRBD2 agrees at 7 bases. J gave up 2 bases and V 6 bases, and 8 bases lay outside the gene matches. The CDR3 contains 15 residues. Germline V CDR1 and CDR2: MNHEY, SVGAGI. DNA of the CDR3: TGTGCCAGCAGCTACGCCGGGGGGACCACAGATACGCAGTATTTT. It encodes CASSYAGGTTDTQYF.

V is TRBV11-1 and J is TRBJ2-2; D is unclear. The CDR3 is 16 residues long. The V and J ends lost 4 bases and 4 bases respectively, with 16 bases between them. From germline, CDR1 is SGHAT and CDR2 FQDESV (reference sequence). The CDR3 bases are TGTGCCAGCAGCTCCCGAAAAAAAGGATTCACCGGGGAGCTGTTTTTT. Translating gives CASSSRKKGFTGELFF.

The sample holds a few counts of this clonotype. This sequence joins TRBV20-1 and TRBJ2-7, with TRBD2 matching 8 bases. CDR1 and CDR2 from the germline V gene are DFQATT and SNEGSKA (reference sequence). CDR3 length: 14 residues. The V segment lost 5 bases and the J segment 6 bases; nucleotides outside the gene matches: 12. CDR3 bases: TGCAGTGCTTCCCCTGTAAGCGGGGGTGGCGAGCAGTACTTC. Protein: CSASPVSGGGEQYF.

This clonotype was seen a few times. The CDR3 region has the DNA TGCGCCAGCAGCTTGGCGATGTCCCCTAGCACAGATACGCAGTATTTT. Its translation: CASSLAMSPSTDTQYF. The chain has TRBV5-1 and TRBJ2-3; no firm D call. Germline V gene data show CDR1 as SGHRS and CDR2 as YFSETQ. V was trimmed by 0 bases and J by 0 bases, leaving 11 bases between them. This CDR3 comprises 16 residues.

The J gene is TRBJ1-4, the V gene TRBV6-2 or TRBV6-3, with D possibly TRBD1 on 5 matching bases. CDR1 is MNHEY, CDR2 SVGEGT, per germline. CDR3 length equals 13 residues. Trimming shortened V by 6 bases and J by 5 bases, and 10 bases separated the two germline ends. Written as DNA, the CDR3 is TGTGCCAGCAGACGGGACCTGAATGAAAAACTGTTTTTT. It encodes CASRRDLNEKLFF.

The rearrangement uses TRBV20-1 and TRBJ2-7, with a tentative D call TRBD2 (5 bases). The germline CDR1 and CDR2 sequences are DFQATT and SNEGSKA (reference sequence). V was clipped by 5 bases and J by 3 bases, with 17 bases between them. There are 14 residues in the CDR3. The CDR3 DNA is TGCAGTGCTGCTCCCGGGGTAGCCTACTACGAGCAGTACTTC. Translation: CSAAPGVAYYEQYF.

The table lists this clonotype with a few counts. CDR3 nucleotides: TGCAGCGCCTTAAGGGACACGTCCTACGAGCAGTACTTC. As protein: CSALRDTSYEQYF. The chain couples TRBV29-1 to TRBJ2-7, with TRBD1 as a possible D gene (6 bases). Trimming removed 7 bases at V and 1 base at J, with 14 bases between. CDR1 is SQVTM and CDR2 is ANQGSEA in the germline V gene. The CDR3 has 13 amino acids.

The J gene is TRBJ2-7, the V gene TRBV11-2; 10 bases fit TRBD1. Germline V gives CDR1 SGHAT, CDR2 FQNNGV. The CDR3 runs to 13 residues. Unmatched junction bases numbered 4, after V lost 6 bases and J lost 5 bases. CDR3 DNA sequence: TGTGCCAGCAGGTTGACAGGGGGCCACGAGCAGTACTTC. It translates to CASRLTGGHEQYF. Using reference TRBV11-2 and TRBJ2-7 for the parts outside the CDR3, the full variable domain is EAGVAQSPRYKIIEKRQSVAFWCNPISGHATLYWYQQILGQGPKLLIQFQNNGVVDDSQLPKDRFSAERLKGVDSTLKIQPAKLEDSAVYLCASRLTGGHEQYFGPGTRLTVT.

In this sample, this clonotype turned up a few times. The J gene is TRBJ2-3, the V gene TRBV5-1; no reliable D call. This CDR3 is built from 14 residues. The germline V gene encodes CDR1 SGHRS and CDR2 YFSETQ. V lost 0 bases and J lost 6, with 11 bases in between. Here the CDR3 reads CASSLEQKTDTQYF. The DNA of the CDR3 is TGCGCCAGCAGCTTGGAACAGAAGACGGATACGCAGTATTTT.

This chain uses TRBV11-2 with TRBJ2-7; no clear D gene. The germline CDR1 and CDR2 sequences are SGHAT and FQNNGV. V lost 1 base and J lost 4, with 11 bases in between. The CDR3 spans 14 residues. The CDR3 coding sequence is TGTGCCAGCAGCTTAGTATTCTCACCATACGAGCAGTACTTC. It encodes CASSLVFSPYEQYF.

This clonotype came up many times. The chain couples TRBV7-2 to TRBJ2-2; D ambiguous. V was shortened by 6 bases and J by 4 bases, with 9 bases between the two germline ends. Germline values: CDR1 SGHTA, CDR2 FQGNSA. This CDR3 contains 13 residues. Here the CDR3 reads CASSPDGTGELFF. The CDR3 DNA sequence: TGTGCCAGCAGTCCTGATGGCACCGGGGAGCTGTTTTTT.